Following are 13 T cell receptor beta chains from one sample sequenced in a study of blood T cell repertoires in COVID-19. Assay used: immunoSEQ multiplex PCR; TCRdb lists only in-frame clones, some missing. The sample contains 150,000 to 200,000 clones, less than 80% of which appear only once. Sequenced input: PBMCs or T cells enriched from blood (not recorded which). These receptors were collected from a woman in her 70s in a cohort exposed to, infected with or recovered from COVID-19 (not recorded which).

The chain is built from TRBV27 and TRBJ2-1, with D possibly TRBD2 on 6 matching bases. The CDR3 loop spans 13 amino acids. The V end lost 5 bases, the J end lost 12 bases, and 17 bases lay between the germline ends. CDR1 and CDR2 from the germline V gene are MNHEY and SMNVEV (reference sequence). CDR3 amino acids: CASSASFSGRQFF. CDR3 DNA sequence: TGTGCCAGCAGTGCCTCTTTTTCCGGGAGGCAGTTCTTC.

This clone has a handful of counts. The chain has TRBV7-8 and TRBJ2-1; TRBD2 aligns across 14 bases. Trimming cost V 5 bases and J 8 bases; bases outside gene matches: 8. The CDR3 length is 16 residues. The V gene's germline CDR1 is SGHVS and CDR2 FQNEAQ. Written as DNA, the CDR3 is TGTGCCAGCAGCCTCGGGACTAGCGGGAGCCACTATGAGCAGTTCTTC. Protein product: CASSLGTSGSHYEQFF.

V gene TRBV5-4 combines with J gene TRBJ2-1; the match to TRBD2 covers 13 bases. Per germline, CDR1 SGHNT and CDR2 YYREEE (reference sequence). This CDR3 region has 13 residues. J gave up 12 bases and V 2 bases, and 2 bases lay outside the gene matches. CDR3 amino acids: CASSLLAGGMQFF. CDR3 coding DNA: TGTGCCAGCAGCTTACTAGCGGGAGGGATGCAGTTCTTC.

Of note for this clone: At the DNA level, this CDR3 is encoded by other sequences in the same sample as well. This sequence joins TRBV4-3 and TRBJ2-3; TRBD2 is a possible D gene (5 bases). Trimming left V 0 bases short and J 2 bases short, with 27 bases between. Germline CDR1 is LGHNA and CDR2 is YSLEER. The CDR3 is 21 amino acids. The CDR3 nucleotides read TGCGCCAGCAGCCAAGAGAGGGAAAAAACTAGAACCCCGCTCGTCACAGATACGCAGTATTTT. Encoded protein: CASSQEREKTRTPLVTDTQYF.

This clone was counted between two and nine times. CDR3: CASSARSGQGAFNEKLFF. In nucleotides, the CDR3 is TGTGCCAGCAGCGCAAGATCGGGACAGGGGGCATTTAATGAAAAACTGTTTTTT. This chain connects TRBV9 to TRBJ1-4, with TRBD1 matching over 12 bases. Germline loops: CDR1 SGDLS, CDR2 YYNGEE. There are 18 residues in the CDR3. Unmatched junction bases numbered 10, after V lost 3 bases and J lost 4 bases.

The chain joins TRBV5-8 to TRBJ2-1, with a tentative D call TRBD2 (6 bases). The CDR3 extends over 17 amino acids. From germline, CDR1 is SGHTS and CDR2 YDEGEE. V lost 4 bases, J lost 2 bases, and 19 bases lay in between. CDR3 coding DNA: TGTGCCAGCAGCCCGGGATTTGGGACTCCTACCTACAATGAGCAGTTCTTC. Encoded protein: CASSPGFGTPTYNEQFF.

V and J are TRBV11-2 and TRBJ2-2, with D hard to call. Germline V CDR1 and CDR2: SGHAT, FQNNGV. V was shortened by 3 bases and J by 3 bases, with 11 bases between the two germline ends. The CDR3 loop spans 15 amino acids. CDR3 bases: TGTGCCAGCAGCTTTTTCTCCCGGGACACCGGGGAGCTGTTTTTT. This gives the protein CASSFFSRDTGELFF.

V is TRBV7-2 and J is TRBJ1-6; D gene unclear. Germline CDR1 SGHTA, CDR2 FQGNSA. V lost 1 base and J lost 5, with 9 bases in between. The CDR3 has 15 residues. The CDR3 DNA is TGTGCCAGCAGCTTAGGACACCCAAATAATTCACCCCTCCACTTT. As protein: CASSLGHPNNSPLHF.

This sequence joins TRBV5-1 and TRBJ1-3, with D unclear. The length of the CDR3 is 16 residues. From germline, CDR1 is SGHRS and CDR2 YFSETQ. V lost 7 bases and J 0 bases, leaving 17 bases between the germline ends. The CDR3 here is CASSPNRVSSGNTIYF. In DNA form, the CDR3 reads TGCGCCAGCTCTCCAAACCGAGTTAGCTCTGGAAACACCATATATTTT.

The gene calls are TRBV5-1 and TRBJ2-1; 8 bases fit TRBD2. Losses at the gene ends were 1 base for V and 1 base for J; bases not matched to a gene: 4. This CDR3 contains 16 residues. Germline V gene sequence: CDR1 SGHRS, CDR2 YFSETQ. As DNA, the CDR3 is TGCGCCAGCAGCTTGCCCAGCGGGAGTTCCTACAATGAGCAGTTCTTC. This translates into CASSLPSGSSYNEQFF.

CDR3 bases: TGTGCCAGCAGTTTGAGAGGCTTCGTGTCCAATGAGCAGTTCTTC. Its translation: CASSLRGFVSNEQFF. The chain uses TRBV27 and TRBJ2-1; D is unresolved. The CDR3 consists of 15 residues. The germline CDR1 and CDR2 sequences are MNHEY and SMNVEV (reference sequence). The V end was cut by 3 bases, the J end by 6 bases, with 15 bases between.

The V call is TRBV11-3, the J call TRBJ2-5; D not certain. Germline CDR1 reads SGHNT; CDR2 reads YENEEA. Deletions cut 5 bases from V and 5 bases from J, with 12 bases between. This CDR3 comprises 13 residues. This CDR3 reads CASSPPFRETQYF. DNA of the CDR3: TGTGCCAGCAGCCCCCCGTTTCGTGAGACCCAGTACTTC.

In this sample, this clone turned up once. This chain connects TRBV27 to TRBJ2-3; a weak D match, TRBD1 (7 bases). The CDR3 extends over 20 amino acids. Trimming took off 3 bases at V and 3 bases at J, with 28 bases between the two ends. Per germline, CDR1 MNHEY and CDR2 SMNVEV (reference sequence). The CDR3 DNA reads as TGTGCCAGCAGTTTCCGCGGCCGGGAGTGGAAGACAGGGTGGACAGATACGCAGTATTTT. Translation gives CASSFRGREWKTGWTDTQYF.